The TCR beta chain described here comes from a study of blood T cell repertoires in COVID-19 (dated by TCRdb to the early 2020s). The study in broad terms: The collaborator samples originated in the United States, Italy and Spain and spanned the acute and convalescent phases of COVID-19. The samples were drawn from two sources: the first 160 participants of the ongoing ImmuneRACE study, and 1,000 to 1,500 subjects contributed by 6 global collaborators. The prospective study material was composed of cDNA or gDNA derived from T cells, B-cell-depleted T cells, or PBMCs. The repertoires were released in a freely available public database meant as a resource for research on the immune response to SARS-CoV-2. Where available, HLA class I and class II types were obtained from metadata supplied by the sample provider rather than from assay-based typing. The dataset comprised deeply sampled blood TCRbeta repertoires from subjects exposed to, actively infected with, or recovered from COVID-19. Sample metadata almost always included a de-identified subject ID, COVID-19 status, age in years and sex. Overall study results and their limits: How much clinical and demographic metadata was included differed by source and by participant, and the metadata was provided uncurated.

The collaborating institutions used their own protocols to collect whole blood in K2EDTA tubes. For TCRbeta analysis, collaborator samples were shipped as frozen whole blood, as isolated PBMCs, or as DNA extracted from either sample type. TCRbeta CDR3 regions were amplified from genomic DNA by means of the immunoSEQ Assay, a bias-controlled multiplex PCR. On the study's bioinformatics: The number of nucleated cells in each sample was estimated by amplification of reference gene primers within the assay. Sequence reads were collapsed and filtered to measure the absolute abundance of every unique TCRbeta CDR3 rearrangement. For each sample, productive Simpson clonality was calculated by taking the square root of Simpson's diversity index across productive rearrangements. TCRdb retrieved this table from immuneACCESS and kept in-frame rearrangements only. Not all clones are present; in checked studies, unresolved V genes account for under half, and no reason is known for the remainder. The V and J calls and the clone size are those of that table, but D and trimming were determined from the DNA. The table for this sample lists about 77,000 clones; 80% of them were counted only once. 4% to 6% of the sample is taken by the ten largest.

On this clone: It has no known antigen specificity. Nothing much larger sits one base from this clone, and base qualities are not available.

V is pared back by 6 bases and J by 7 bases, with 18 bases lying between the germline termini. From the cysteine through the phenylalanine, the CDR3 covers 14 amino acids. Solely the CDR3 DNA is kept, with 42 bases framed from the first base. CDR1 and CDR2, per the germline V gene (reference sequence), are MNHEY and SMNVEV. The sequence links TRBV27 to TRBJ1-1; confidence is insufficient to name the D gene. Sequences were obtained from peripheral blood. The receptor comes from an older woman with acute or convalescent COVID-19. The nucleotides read TGTGCCAGCAGACCTGGCTTCGGGGTCAGTGAAGCTTTCTTT. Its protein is CASRPGFGVSEAFF.